The T cell receptor beta chain under discussion was sequenced for a study of post-analysis software for immune sequencing data. The CDR3 covers 13 residues. In germline, CDR1 is SGHRS, CDR2 YFSETQ. The V end was cut by 3 bases, the J end by 4 bases, with 8 bases between. Unique-molecular-identifier-tagged TCR beta cDNA libraries were used. TCRdb recomputed calls from the PCR reads with MiXCR, one row per CDR3 protein. This sample has more than 500,000 distinct CDR3 sequences; about a third occur once, and the top ten carry approximately 5.4%. Whole-study results and caveats: By F measure, strong co-clustering occurred among samples prepared in the same batch. Higher frequency in patients than in controls was seen for roughly five TRBV segments, with TRBV5-6, TRBV5-1 and TRBV20-1 among them. Normalized Chao1 diversity was significantly lower in multiple sclerosis patients than in controls.

Of note for this clonotype: Its antigen is unknown.

The TCR comes from a girl aged 2-17 years with multiple sclerosis. The sequencing input was blood. The chain is built from TRBV5-1 and TRBJ1-3; D call uncertain. The CDR3 DNA is TGCGCCAGCAGCTCTCTTCAAGGAAACACCATATATTTT. Its protein is CASSSLQGNTIYF.